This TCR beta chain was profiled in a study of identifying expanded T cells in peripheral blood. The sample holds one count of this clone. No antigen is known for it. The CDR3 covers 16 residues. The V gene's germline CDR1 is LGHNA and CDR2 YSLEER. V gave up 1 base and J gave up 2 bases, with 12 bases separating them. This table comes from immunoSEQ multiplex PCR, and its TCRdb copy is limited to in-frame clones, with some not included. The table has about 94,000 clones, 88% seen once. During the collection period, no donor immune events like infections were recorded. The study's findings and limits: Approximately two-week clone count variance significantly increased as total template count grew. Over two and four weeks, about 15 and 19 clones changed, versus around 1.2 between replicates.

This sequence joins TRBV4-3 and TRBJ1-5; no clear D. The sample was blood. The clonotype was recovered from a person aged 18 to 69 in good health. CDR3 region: CASSQGPPLGNQPQHF. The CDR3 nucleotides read TGCGCCAGCAGCCAAGGCCCCCCCTTGGGCAATCAGCCCCAGCATTTT.